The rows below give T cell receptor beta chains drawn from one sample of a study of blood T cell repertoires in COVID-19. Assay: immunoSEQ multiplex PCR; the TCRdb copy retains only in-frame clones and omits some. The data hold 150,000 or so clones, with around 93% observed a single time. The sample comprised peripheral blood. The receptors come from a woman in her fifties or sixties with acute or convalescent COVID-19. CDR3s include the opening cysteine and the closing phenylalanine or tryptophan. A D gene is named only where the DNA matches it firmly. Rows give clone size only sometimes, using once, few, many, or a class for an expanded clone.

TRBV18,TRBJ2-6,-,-,CASSPGASGANVLTF,TGTGCCAGCTCCCCAGGGGCCTCTGGGGCCAACGTCCTGACTTTC
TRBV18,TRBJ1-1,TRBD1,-,CASSPRTGGNTEAFF,TGTGCCAGCTCACCAAGGACAGGAGGGAACACTGAAGCTTTCTTT
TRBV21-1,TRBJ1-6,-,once,CASSKDSSYNSPLHF,TGTGCCAGCAGCAAAGACAGCTCCTATAATTCACCCCTCCACTTT
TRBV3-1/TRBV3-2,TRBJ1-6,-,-,CASSLTGFSYNSPLHF,TGTGCCAGCAGCCTAACAGGGTTCTCCTATAATTCACCCCTCCACTTT
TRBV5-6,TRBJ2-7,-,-,CASSERDSFWNEQYF,TGTGCCAGCAGCGAGCGAGACAGCTTTTGGAACGAGCAGTACTTC
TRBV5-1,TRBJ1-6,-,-,CASSFLPDSYNSPLHF,TGCGCCAGCAGCTTCTTACCAGATTCCTATAATTCACCCCTCCACTTT
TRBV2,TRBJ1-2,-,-,CASSVSQGLGYGYTF,TGTGCCAGCAGTGTTTCCCAGGGACTGGGCTATGGCTACACCTTC
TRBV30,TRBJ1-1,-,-,CAWSRQGTEAFF,TGTGCCTGGAGTCGTCAGGGGACTGAAGCTTTCTTT
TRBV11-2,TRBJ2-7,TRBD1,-,CASSLRTGPFEQYF,TGTGCCAGCAGCTTAAGGACAGGACCCTTCGAGCAGTACTTC
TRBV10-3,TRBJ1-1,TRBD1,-,CATPYLAGTGRWNTEAFF,TGTGCCACCCCCTATTTAGCCGGGACAGGGCGCTGGAACACTGAAGCTTTCTTT
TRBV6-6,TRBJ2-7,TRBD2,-,CASSPPTSGRAWSYEQYF,TGTGCCAGCAGTCCCCCGACTAGCGGGAGGGCCTGGTCCTACGAGCAGTACTTC
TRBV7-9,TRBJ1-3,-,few,CASSLEGLGGNTIYF,TGTGCCAGCAGCTTAGAGGGACTGGGTGGAAACACCATATATTTT
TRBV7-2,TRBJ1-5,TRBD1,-,CASSRGQSNQPQHF,TGTGCCAGCAGTCGGGGACAGAGCAATCAGCCCCAGCATTTT
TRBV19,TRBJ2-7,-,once,CASSITHAPGIEQYF,TGTGCCAGTAGTATTACACACGCCCCGGGGATCGAGCAGTACTTC
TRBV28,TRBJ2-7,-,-,CASSAGVYSEIYEQYF,TGTGCCAGCAGTGCCGGGGTGTACAGCGAGATCTACGAGCAGTACTTC
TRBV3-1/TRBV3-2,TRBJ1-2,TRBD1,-,CASSLTRGDSYGYTF,TGTGCCAGCAGCCTCACGAGAGGGGACAGCTATGGCTACACCTTC
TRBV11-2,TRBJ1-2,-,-,CASRPGAIGYTF,TGTGCCAGCCGGCCAGGGGCTATTGGCTACACCTTC
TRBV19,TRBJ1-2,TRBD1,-,CASSIQGGPYGYTF,TGTGCCAGTAGTATACAGGGGGGTCCCTATGGCTACACCTTC
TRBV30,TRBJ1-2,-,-,CAWSVQTYGYTF,TGTGCCTGGAGTGTACAAACCTATGGCTACACCTTC
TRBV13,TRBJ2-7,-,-,CASSHQYRRHLSYEQYF,TGTGCCAGCAGCCACCAATACAGGCGCCACCTCTCCTACGAGCAGTACTTC
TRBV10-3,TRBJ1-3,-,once,CAISSRQGNTIYF,TGTGCCATCAGTTCAAGACAGGGAAACACCATATATTTT
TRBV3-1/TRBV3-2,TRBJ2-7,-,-,CASSQEGLLATQPCEQYF,TGTGCCAGCAGCCAAGAAGGGTTGCTAGCGACCCAACCCTGCGAGCAGTACTTC
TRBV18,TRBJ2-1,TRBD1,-,CASSPAQGASYNEQFF,TGTGCCAGCTCACCTGCACAGGGGGCCTCCTACAATGAGCAGTTCTTC
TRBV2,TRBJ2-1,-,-,CASISGLNEQFF,TGTGCCAGCATTAGCGGTCTCAATGAGCAGTTCTTC
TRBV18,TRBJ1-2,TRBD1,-,CASSPQGQVYGYTF,TGTGCCAGCTCACCACAGGGACAGGTCTATGGCTACACCTTC
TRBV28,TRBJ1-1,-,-,CASSLGEATEAFF,TGTGCCAGCAGTTTAGGCGAGGCGACTGAAGCTTTCTTT
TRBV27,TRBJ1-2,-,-,CASSLSKAGGGDYGYTF,TGTGCCAGCAGTTTATCGAAGGCCGGTGGCGGGGATTATGGCTACACCTTC
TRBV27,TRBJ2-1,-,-,CASSPFMGASYNEQFF,TGTGCCAGCAGCCCGTTTATGGGGGCCTCCTACAATGAGCAGTTCTTC
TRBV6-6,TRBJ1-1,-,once,CASSQDSLNTEAFF,TGTGCCAGCAGTCAGGACAGCTTGAACACTGAAGCTTTCTTT
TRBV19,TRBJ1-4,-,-,CASSTSAGPGEKLFF,TGTGCCAGTAGTACGTCGGCGGGGCCAGGAGAAAAACTGTTTTTT
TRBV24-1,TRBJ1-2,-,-,CATSDSAAGWGYTF,TGTGCCACCAGTGATTCCGCGGCAGGGTGGGGCTACACCTTC
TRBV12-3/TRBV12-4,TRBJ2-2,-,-,CATRTVNTGELFF,TGTGCCACCAGGACAGTGAACACCGGGGAGCTGTTTTTT
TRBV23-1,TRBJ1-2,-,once,CASSQSREGPVCDYGYTF,TGCGCCAGCAGTCAATCAAGGGAGGGACCGGTATGCGACTATGGCTACACCTTC
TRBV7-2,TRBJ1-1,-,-,CASSLVLSPLNTEAFF,TGTGCCAGCAGCTTAGTGCTATCCCCCTTGAACACTGAAGCTTTCTTT
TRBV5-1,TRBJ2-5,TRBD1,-,CASSPNPQGAETQYF,TGCGCCAGCAGCCCGAACCCACAGGGGGCTGAGACCCAGTACTTC
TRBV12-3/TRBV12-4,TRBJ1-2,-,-,CASSSQGLGYTF,TGTGCCAGCAGTTCCCAGGGGCTCGGCTACACCTTC
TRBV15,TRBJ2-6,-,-,CATSSGSSGANVLTF,TGTGCCACCAGCAGTGGGAGCTCTGGGGCCAACGTCCTGACTTTC
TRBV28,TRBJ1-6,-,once,CASSSTTPEEGSPLHF,TGTGCCAGCAGTTCAACGACCCCCGAGGAGGGTTCACCCCTCCACTTT
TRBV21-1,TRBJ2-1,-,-,CASSPNQGQGGGEQFF,TGTGCCAGCAGCCCCAACCAGGGACAGGGCGGAGGTGAGCAGTTCTTC
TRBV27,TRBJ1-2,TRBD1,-,CASSPTQGEGYTF,TGTGCCAGCAGTCCTACACAGGGGGAAGGCTACACCTTC
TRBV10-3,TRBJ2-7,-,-,CAISESVRGHEQYF,TGTGCCATCAGTGAGTCCGTCAGGGGCCACGAGCAGTACTTC
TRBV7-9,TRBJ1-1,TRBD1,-,CASSLEGGLTEAFF,TGTGCCAGCAGCTTAGAAGGGGGCCTGACTGAAGCTTTCTTT
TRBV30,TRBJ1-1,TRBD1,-,CAWSVPGGWTEAFF,TGTGCCTGGAGTGTACCAGGGGGGTGGACTGAAGCTTTCTTT
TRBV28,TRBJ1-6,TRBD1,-,CASSDAGGSVNSPLHF,TGTGCCAGCAGTGATGCAGGGGGCAGCGTTAATTCACCCCTCCACTTT
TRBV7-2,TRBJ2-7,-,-,CASSAPRGGITYEQYF,TGTGCCAGCAGCGCCCCTAGGGGGGGGATAACCTACGAGCAGTACTTC
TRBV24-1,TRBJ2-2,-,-,CATSAYRDTNENTGELFF,TGTGCCACCAGTGCCTACCGGGACACTAATGAGAACACCGGGGAGCTGTTTTTT
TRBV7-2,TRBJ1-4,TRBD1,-,CASSLGGTGRSEKLFF,TGTGCCAGCAGCTTAGGGGGGACAGGGAGATCCGAAAAACTGTTTTTT
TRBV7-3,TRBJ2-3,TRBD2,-,CASSPASGNPPGTQYF,TGTGCCAGCAGCCCGGCTAGCGGGAACCCGCCTGGTACGCAGTATTTT
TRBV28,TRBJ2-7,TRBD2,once,CASSFEGLAGRSYEQYF,TGTGCCAGCAGTTTCGAAGGACTAGCGGGAAGGTCCTACGAGCAGTACTTC
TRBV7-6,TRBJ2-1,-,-,CASSPQGYNEQFF,TGTGCCAGCAGCCCACAGGGCTACAATGAGCAGTTCTTC
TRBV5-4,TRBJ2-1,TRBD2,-,CASSPEASGYNEQFF,TGTGCCAGCAGCCCGGAGGCTAGCGGATACAATGAGCAGTTCTTC
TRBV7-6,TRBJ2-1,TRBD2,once,CASSFTSGGHNEQFF,TGTGCCAGCAGCTTCACTAGCGGGGGACACAATGAGCAGTTCTTC
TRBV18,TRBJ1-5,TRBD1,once,CASSPGTGYSQPQHF,TGTGCCAGCTCACCAGGGACAGGGTATAGTCAGCCCCAGCATTTT